This TCR beta chain was sequenced for a study of blood T cell repertoires in COVID-19. The overall study: From T cells, B-cell-depleted T cells, or PBMCs came the material, which was cDNA or gDNA.

Looked up from germline, CDR1 is SEHNR and CDR2 is FQNEAQ (reference sequence). With 5 bases removed from V and 4 bases from J, the gap between germline ends came to 12 bases. This CDR3 has 14 amino acids. In the authors' workflow: Estimated nucleated cell counts came from reference gene primer amplification. Generated by immunoSEQ multiplex PCR, the TCRdb table keeps only in-frame clones and is missing some. For V, J and clone size, that table is used; D and trimming come from the DNA. This sample has around 190,000 clones, with about 80% found just once. The source is a man between 65 and 85 years old with active or convalescent COVID-19. What was sequenced was peripheral blood. The rearrangement joins TRBV7-9 to TRBJ1-5; D is perhaps TRBD1 (5 bases). The CDR3 loop reads CASSVTGSNQPQHF. CDR3 in DNA: TGTGCCAGCAGCGTCACAGGTAGTAATCAGCCCCAGCATTTT.